This T cell receptor beta chain originates from a study of PD-L1 blockade in urothelial cancer (TCRdb year 2017). Turning to the overall study: All patients started therapy around 2014 and received atezolizumab 1,200 mg intravenously every 3 weeks. About 85% of the roughly 29 patients were identified as males with urothelial cancer of bladder origin, and a prior smoking history was reported by 18 of 29 patients. An ECOG performance status of 0 or 1 was recorded for the patients, and 0 to 3 prior chemotherapy regimens had been received by the patients. Blood samples were analyzed at two time points: 3 weeks after treatment start (second dose) and 6 weeks after treatment start. Blood samples gave median yields of about 150,000 T cells and 82,636 unique TCRs, along with a median clonality of approximately 0.08. The study, an exploratory multi-omic analysis, examined somatic, immune and clinical correlates of response to PD-L1 blockade with atezolizumab in urothelial cancer. TCR sequencing covered pretreatment tumor samples and matched, serially collected peripheral blood taken before and after atezolizumab treatment. Durable clinical benefit was defined as a progression-free survival longer than 6 months, and TCR features were additionally tested against progression-free survival and overall survival. In the same patients, pretreatment tumors underwent whole exome sequencing and RNA sequencing in addition to TCR sequencing. Ten or so patients reached durable clinical benefit, while some 21 patients did not. Around 30 patients had pretreatment blood TCR-seq, some 24 had at least one posttreatment blood collection, and some 24 had tumor TCR-seq.

Results and caveats for the whole study, not just this receptor: Among patients with durable benefit, tumor-associated TCR clones showed greater expansion in peripheral blood 3 weeks after treatment started (n ≈ 20, p = 0.022). Because the sample size was small (n = 29) and many of the analyses were exploratory, the results are meant to be hypothesis-generating. Improved progression-free and overall survival was associated with having pretreatment peripheral blood TCR clonality below the median.

Explained via the paper, the time point label denotes: peripheral blood 6 weeks after treatment start. The cohort included 29 patients with locally advanced or metastatic urothelial carcinoma who were treated at Memorial Sloan Kettering on a trial protocol. Peripheral blood mononuclear cells were collected pretreatment and during treatment, with between 1 and 8 total time points per patient. The Qiagen DNeasy Blood extraction kit was used to purify genomic DNA from total PBMCs and from tumor samples. Collected pretreatment and during treatment, PBMCs were isolated and stored as previously described. Notes on this clone: It lacks a known antigen. Base qualities are missing; no much larger clone stands one base away.

From a lookup of the germline V gene (reference sequence), CDR1 and CDR2 are SEHNR and FQNEAQ. Trimming accounts for 4 bases at V and 1 base at J, while the number of junction bases matched to no gene is 9. Including the terminal cysteine and phenylalanine, the CDR3 comprises 17 residues. Kept here is only the CDR3 DNA, which spans 51 bases and is read in frame from base 1. Synthetic TCR analog templates were spiked into each PCR so that absolute template abundance could be estimated from read counts. The immunoSEQ assay used bias-controlled V and J gene primers to amplify TCRbeta CDR3 regions from genomic DNA. Sequencing of rearranged TCRbeta segments was performed at approximately 20X coverage. The study's own analysis went as follows. Clustering was used to correct sequencing errors, and CDR3s were annotated against IMGT to assign V, D and J genes. Out-of-frame and stop-codon sequences were excluded, and only productive TCRbeta rearrangements were used in downstream analyses. Clonality was computed as one minus Shannon entropy normalized by the log of the number of unique productive sequences. Fisher's exact test with Benjamini-Hochberg correction, using a cutoff of adjusted p below 0.01, was how clones that differed between time points or between blood and tumor were identified. The table comes from immuneACCESS by way of TCRdb, which keeps in-frame sequences with V and J called. Part of the clones is missing from these tables; in studies checked, under half for an unresolved V gene and the rest for unknown reasons. The DNA was the basis for D and trimming; V, J and clone size are from that table. This sample gives about 45,000 clones in total; around 80% of them show up just once. The ten biggest clones cover roughly 13% of the sample.

Here the sequenced sample was PBMCs, taken around atezolizumab (anti-PD-L1) treatment. The chain is encoded by TRBV7-9 joined to TRBJ1-4, with 7 bases in between that match TRBD1. The receptor was derived from a man in his sixties with urothelial cancer. The base sequence is TGTGCCAGCAGCTCAAGGGGGCGTGGAGGAACTAATGAAAAACTGTTTTTT. This is translated as CASSSRGRGGTNEKLFF.